Below, one T cell receptor (beta chain) is given with its context. Its antigen target is currently unknown. No qualities accompany the bases; no much larger clone lies one base away. CDR3 length: 16 amino acids, cysteine to phenylalanine. The sequence is cut down to CDR3 DNA, 48 bases in frame from base 1. At the junction V is shortened by 0 bases and J by 9 bases; bases outside the gene matches: 8. CDR1 and CDR2 are read off the germline V gene as MNHEY and SVGEGT. Instrument used: Illumina HiSeq 1500. In-frame beta chains were kept once TCRdb had trimmed the public reads at Q25 with fastp and called clones with MiXCR. CDR3 protein duplicates are merged, each entry listing the most common genes and DNA. Here the sample has around 740,000 distinct CDR3 sequences; 35% to 45% occur a single time. The top ten clonotypes cover 2.8% of the sample. This record belongs to a study of T cell repertoires in cytomegalovirus infection (dated by TCRdb to 2018 to 2020). With regard to the full study: The HLA type of each donor mattered for the analysis, because public TCR beta signatures pointed to carriage of CMV infection along with the matching HLA type. What the authors observed across the whole study: The ex vivo response was dominated by HLA-C-restricted CMV-specific TCR beta clonotypes, which also provided the single most frequent clonotype in two of eight donors. In both this cohort and an independent 352-donor cohort, the cumulative frequency of public TCR beta family members distinguished carriers of CMV infection plus the relevant HLA type.

Sequenced sample: PBMCs. In this chain, TRBV6-2 or TRBV6-3 is recombined with TRBJ2-1, with 10 bases matching TRBD1. The sequence derives from a human donor in good health (CMV status not recorded). Some clones in this sample may be carry-over from other donors' samples. Read as DNA, the sequence is TGTGCCAGCAGTTACTCGGGGACAGGGGTTCGGGGTGAGCAGTTCTTC. Translation gives CASSYSGTGVRGEQFF.